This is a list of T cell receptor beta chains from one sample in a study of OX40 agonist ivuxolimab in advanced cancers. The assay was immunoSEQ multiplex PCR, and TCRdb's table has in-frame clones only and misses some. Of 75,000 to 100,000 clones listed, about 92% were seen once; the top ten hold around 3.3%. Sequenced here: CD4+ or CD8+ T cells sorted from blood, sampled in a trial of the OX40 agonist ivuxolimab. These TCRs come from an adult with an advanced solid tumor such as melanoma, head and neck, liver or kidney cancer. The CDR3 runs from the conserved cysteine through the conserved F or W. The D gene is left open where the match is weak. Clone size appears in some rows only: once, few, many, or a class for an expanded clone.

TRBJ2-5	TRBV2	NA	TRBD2	CASSEALVLALSYQETQYF	TGTGCCAGCAGTGAAGCGCTTGTACTAGCGCTATCCTACCAAGAGACCCAGTACTTC
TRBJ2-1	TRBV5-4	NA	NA	CASSFRSNEQFF	TGTGCCAGCAGCTTTCGTAGCAATGAGCAGTTCTTC
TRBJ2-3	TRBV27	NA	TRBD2	CASTPQWGGREDTQYF	TGTGCCAGCACCCCTCAATGGGGAGGGAGGGAAGATACGCAGTATTTT
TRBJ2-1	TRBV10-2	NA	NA	CASRQSTAEQFF	TGCGCCAGCAGACAATCGACAGCCGAGCAGTTCTTC
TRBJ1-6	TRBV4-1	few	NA	CASSQAVSYNSPLHF	TGCGCCAGCAGCCAAGCTGTCTCCTATAATTCACCCCTCCACTTT
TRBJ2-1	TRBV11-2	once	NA	CASSLGEGQYNEQFF	TGTGCCAGCAGCTTGGGGGAGGGACAGTACAATGAGCAGTTCTTC
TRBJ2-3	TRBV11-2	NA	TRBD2	CASSISTSGRLTDTQYF	TGTGCCAGCAGCATCTCGACTAGCGGGCGCCTCACAGATACGCAGTATTTT
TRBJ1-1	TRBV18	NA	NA	CASSPGDLMNTEAFF	TGTGCCAGCTCCCCAGGGGACTTAATGAACACTGAAGCTTTCTTT
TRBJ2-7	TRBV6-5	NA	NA	CASSYTAGEQYF	TGTGCCAGCAGTTACACTGCGGGCGAGCAGTACTTC
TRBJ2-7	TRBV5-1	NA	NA	CASSLGEPYEQYF	TGCGCCAGCAGCTTGGGGGAGCCCTACGAGCAGTACTTC
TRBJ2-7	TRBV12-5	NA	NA	CASGLVLGGSEQYF	TGTGCTAGTGGTTTAGTCCTTGGGGGAAGCGAGCAGTACTTC
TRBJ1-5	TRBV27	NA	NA	CASSPEGWGSNQPQHF	TGTGCCAGCAGCCCCGAGGGATGGGGAAGCAATCAGCCCCAGCATTTT
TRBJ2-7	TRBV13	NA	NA	CASSPDGGPYEQYF	TGTGCCAGCAGCCCCGATGGGGGGCCCTACGAGCAGTACTTC
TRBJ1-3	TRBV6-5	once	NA	CASSPREGGNTIYF	TGTGCCAGCAGTCCCAGGGAGGGTGGAAACACCATATATTTT
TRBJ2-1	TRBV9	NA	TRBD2	CASSAGTSEFF	TGTGCCAGCAGCGCCGGGACTAGCGAATTCTTC
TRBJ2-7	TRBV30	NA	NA	CAWSSGRHEQYF	TGTGCCTGGAGTAGTGGCCGTCACGAGCAGTACTTC
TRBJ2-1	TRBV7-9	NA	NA	CASSPRNGGPNDNEQFF	TGTGCCAGCAGCCCGCGGAACGGGGGGCCGAATGACAATGAGCAGTTCTTC
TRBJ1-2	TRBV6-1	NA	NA	CASSELTALYGYTF	TGTGCCAGCAGTGAGTTGACCGCCCTCTATGGCTACACCTTC
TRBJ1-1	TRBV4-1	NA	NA	CASSQGDSGQGAFF	TGCGCCAGCAGCCAAGGTGATTCGGGGCAGGGCGCTTTCTTT
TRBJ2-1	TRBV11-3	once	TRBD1	CASGPQGAGNSCEQFF	TGTGCCAGCGGCCCACAGGGGGCGGGAAATAGCTGTGAGCAGTTCTTC
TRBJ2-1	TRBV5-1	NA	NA	CASSLLSNRGNEQFF	TGCGCCAGCAGCTTGCTGAGTAATAGAGGGAATGAGCAGTTCTTC
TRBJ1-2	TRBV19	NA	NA	CASSILFRAGANYGYTF	TGTGCCAGTAGTATCCTCTTCCGGGCAGGAGCTAACTATGGCTACACCTTC
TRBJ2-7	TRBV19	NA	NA	CASSIHSGEVEQYF	TGTGCCAGTAGTATTCACTCGGGGGAGGTCGAGCAGTACTTC
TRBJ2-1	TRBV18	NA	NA	CASSRTHYNEQFF	TGTGCCAGCTCGCGGACTCACTACAATGAGCAGTTCTTC
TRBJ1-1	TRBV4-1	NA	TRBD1	CASNTRQGRGEAFF	TGCGCCAGCAATACCCGACAGGGTAGAGGTGAAGCTTTCTTT
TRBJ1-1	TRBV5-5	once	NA	CASSPLAGWTEAFF	TGTGCCAGCAGCCCCCTCGCGGGGTGGACTGAAGCTTTCTTT
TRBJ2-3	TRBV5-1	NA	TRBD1	CASSFRAVLGTGVTDTQYF	TGCGCCAGCAGCTTCCGGGCAGTACTCGGAACAGGGGTGACAGATACGCAGTATTTT
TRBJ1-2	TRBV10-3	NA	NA	CAISDTGGYFF	TGTGCCATCAGTGATACAGGAGGTTACTTCTTC
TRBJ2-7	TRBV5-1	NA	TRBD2	CASSLGLAGDEQYF	TGCGCCAGCAGCTTGGGGCTAGCGGGAGACGAGCAGTACTTC
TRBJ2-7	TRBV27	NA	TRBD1	CASSTGGKRGQYF	TGTGCCAGCAGTACAGGGGGCAAAAGGGGGCAGTACTTC
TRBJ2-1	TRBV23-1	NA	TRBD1	CASSQSTGGLYNEQFF	TGCGCCAGCAGTCAATCTACAGGGGGACTTTACAATGAGCAGTTCTTC
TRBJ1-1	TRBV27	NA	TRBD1	CASSYRGGNTEAFF	TGTGCCAGCAGTTACAGGGGGGGGAACACTGAAGCTTTCTTT
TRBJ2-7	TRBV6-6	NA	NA	CASSYSIDAADYEQYF	TGTGCCAGCAGTTACTCGATTGACGCGGCCGACTACGAGCAGTACTTC
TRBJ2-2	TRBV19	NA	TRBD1	CATGQGIGELFF	TGTGCCACGGGACAGGGGATCGGGGAGCTGTTTTTT
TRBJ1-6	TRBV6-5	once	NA	CASSYSMEIWNSPLHF	TGTGCCAGCAGTTACTCAATGGAGATTTGGAATTCACCCCTCCACTTT
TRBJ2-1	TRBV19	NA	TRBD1	CASSYRDRGYNEQFF	TGTGCCAGTAGTTACCGGGACAGGGGGTACAATGAGCAGTTCTTC
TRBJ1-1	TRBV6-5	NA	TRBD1	CASSKTGGNTEAFF	TGTGCCAGCAGTAAGACAGGGGGTAACACTGAAGCTTTCTTT
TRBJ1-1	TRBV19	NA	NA	CASSIVPGNTEAFF	TGTGCCAGTAGTATCGTCCCTGGGAACACTGAAGCTTTCTTT
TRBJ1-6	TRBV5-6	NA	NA	CASSPRRLDSPLHF	TGTGCCAGCAGCCCGCGTCGGTTAGATTCACCCCTCCACTTT
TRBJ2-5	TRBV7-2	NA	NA	CASSLPGTYIQETQYF	TGTGCCAGCAGCTTACCCGGGACTTATATTCAAGAGACCCAGTACTTC